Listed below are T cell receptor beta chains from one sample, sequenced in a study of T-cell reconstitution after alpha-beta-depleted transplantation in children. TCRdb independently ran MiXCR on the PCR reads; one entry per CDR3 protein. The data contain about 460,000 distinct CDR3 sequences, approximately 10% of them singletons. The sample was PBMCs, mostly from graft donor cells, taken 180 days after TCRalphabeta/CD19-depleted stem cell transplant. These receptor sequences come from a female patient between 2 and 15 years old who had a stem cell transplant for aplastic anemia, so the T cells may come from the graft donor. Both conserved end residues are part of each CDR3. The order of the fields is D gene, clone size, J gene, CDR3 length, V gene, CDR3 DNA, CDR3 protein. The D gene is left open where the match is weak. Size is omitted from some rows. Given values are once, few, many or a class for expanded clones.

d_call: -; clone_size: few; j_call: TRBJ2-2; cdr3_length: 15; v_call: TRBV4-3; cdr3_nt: TGCGCCAGCAGTCAAGGGAACCCGCGCGGTGGGGAGCTGTTTTTT; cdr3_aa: CASSQGNPRGGELFF
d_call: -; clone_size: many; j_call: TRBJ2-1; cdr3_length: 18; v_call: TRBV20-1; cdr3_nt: TGCAGTGCTAGAGGCCGTGGCCCTCTAGCAATCCCTTACAATGAGCAGTTCTTC; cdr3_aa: CSARGRGPLAIPYNEQFF
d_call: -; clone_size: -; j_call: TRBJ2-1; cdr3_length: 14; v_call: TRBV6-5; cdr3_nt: TGTGCCAGCAGTTACTCTCTGAGGGCGAATGAGCAGTTCTTC; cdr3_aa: CASSYSLRANEQFF
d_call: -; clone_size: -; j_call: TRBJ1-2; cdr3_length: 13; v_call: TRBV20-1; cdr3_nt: TGCAGTGCCTCGGGACGGAATAACTATGGCTACACCTTC; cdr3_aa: CSASGRNNYGYTF
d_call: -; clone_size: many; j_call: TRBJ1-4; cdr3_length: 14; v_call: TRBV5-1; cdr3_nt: TGCGCCAGCAGGCCTGGACAGAGCCATGAAAAACTGTTTTTT; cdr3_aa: CASRPGQSHEKLFF
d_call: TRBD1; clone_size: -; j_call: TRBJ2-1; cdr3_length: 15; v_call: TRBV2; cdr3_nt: TGTGCCAGCAGTGGAGGGACAGAGACCTACAATGAGCAGTTCTTC; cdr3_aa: CASSGGTETYNEQFF
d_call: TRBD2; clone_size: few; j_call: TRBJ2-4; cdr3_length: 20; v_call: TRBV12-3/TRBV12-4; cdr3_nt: TGTGCCAGCAGTTTAATAAGGACTAGCGGGAAAACTTCGGCCAAAAACATTCAGTACTTC; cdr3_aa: CASSLIRTSGKTSAKNIQYF
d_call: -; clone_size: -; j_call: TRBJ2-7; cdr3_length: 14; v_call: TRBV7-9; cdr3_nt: TGTGCCAGCAGCCCGCGGGGATTCTACGACGAGCAGTACTTC; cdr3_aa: CASSPRGFYDEQYF
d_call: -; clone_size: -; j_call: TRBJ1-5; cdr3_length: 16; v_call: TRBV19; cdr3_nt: TGTGCCAGTAGTATAGAAACCGCCTCAGGGTCTTGGCCCCAGCATTTT; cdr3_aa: CASSIETASGSWPQHF
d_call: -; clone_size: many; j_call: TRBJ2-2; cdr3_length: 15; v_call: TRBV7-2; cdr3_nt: TGTGCCAGCAGCCCCGTGGGGGGGCGGGCCGGGGAGCTGTTTTTT; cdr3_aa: CASSPVGGRAGELFF
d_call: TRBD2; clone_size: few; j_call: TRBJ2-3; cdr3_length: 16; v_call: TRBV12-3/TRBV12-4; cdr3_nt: TGTGCCAGCAGTTTCACGGGACTAGCCGCCACAGATACGCAGTATTTT; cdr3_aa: CASSFTGLAATDTQYF
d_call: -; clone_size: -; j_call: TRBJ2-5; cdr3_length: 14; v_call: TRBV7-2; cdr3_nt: TGTGCCAGCAGCCGAGCGGTTGGCCAAGAGACCCAGTACTTC; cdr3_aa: CASSRAVGQETQYF
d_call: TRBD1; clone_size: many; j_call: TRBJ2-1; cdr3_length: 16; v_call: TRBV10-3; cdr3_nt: TGTGCCATCAGTGAATTGAGGGGACAGGGCTACAATGAGCAGTTCTTC; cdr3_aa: CAISELRGQGYNEQFF
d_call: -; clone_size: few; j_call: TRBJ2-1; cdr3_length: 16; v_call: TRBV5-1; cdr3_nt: TGCGCCAGCAGCTTCGCGGGGGCGCTTGCCTACAATGAGCAGTTCTTC; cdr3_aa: CASSFAGALAYNEQFF
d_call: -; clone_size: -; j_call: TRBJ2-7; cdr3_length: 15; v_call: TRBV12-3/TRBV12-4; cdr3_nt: TGTGCCAGCAGCTCCGGGTGGGGCCCTTCGGGCGAGCAGTACTTC; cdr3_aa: CASSSGWGPSGEQYF
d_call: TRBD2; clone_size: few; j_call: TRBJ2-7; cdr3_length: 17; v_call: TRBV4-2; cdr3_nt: TGTGCCAGCAGCCAGCCTACTAGCGGGCTTACCTCCTACGAGCAGTACTTC; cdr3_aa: CASSQPTSGLTSYEQYF
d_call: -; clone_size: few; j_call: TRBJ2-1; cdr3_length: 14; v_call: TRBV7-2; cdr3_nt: TGTGCCAGCAGCTTAGCGCAGGGGTTGGTTGAGCAGTTCTTC; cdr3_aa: CASSLAQGLVEQFF
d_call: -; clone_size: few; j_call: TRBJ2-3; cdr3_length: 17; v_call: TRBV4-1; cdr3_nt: TGCGCCAGCAGCCAAGATACCTGGACGCTGAGCACAGATACGCAGTATTTT; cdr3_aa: CASSQDTWTLSTDTQYF
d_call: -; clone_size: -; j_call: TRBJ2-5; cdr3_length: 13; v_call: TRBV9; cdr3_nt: TGTGCCAGCAGCGGTGGGGGATTAGAGACCCAGTACTTC; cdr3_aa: CASSGGGLETQYF
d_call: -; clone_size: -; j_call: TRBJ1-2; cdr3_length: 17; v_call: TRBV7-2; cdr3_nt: TGTGCCAGCAGTTTGGGAAACCTAAGGGCGCAGTCTAATGGCTACACCTTC; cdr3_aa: CASSLGNLRAQSNGYTF
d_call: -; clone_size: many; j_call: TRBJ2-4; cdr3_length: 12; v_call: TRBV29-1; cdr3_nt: TGCAGCACTACGGGAGCTGAAGACATTCAGTACTTC; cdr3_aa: CSTTGAEDIQYF
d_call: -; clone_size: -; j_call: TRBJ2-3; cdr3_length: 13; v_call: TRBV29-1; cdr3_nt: TGCAGCGTTGGGCGGGATAGCACAGATACGCAGTATTTT; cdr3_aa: CSVGRDSTDTQYF
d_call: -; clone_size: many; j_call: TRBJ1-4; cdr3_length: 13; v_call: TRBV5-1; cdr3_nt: TGCGCCAGCAGCTTGGGCGTGGATGAAAAACTGTTTTTT; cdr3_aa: CASSLGVDEKLFF
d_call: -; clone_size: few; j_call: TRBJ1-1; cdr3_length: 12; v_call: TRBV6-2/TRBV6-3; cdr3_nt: TGTGCCAGCAGTTCCCGGGACTTTGGGGCTTTCTTT; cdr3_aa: CASSSRDFGAFF
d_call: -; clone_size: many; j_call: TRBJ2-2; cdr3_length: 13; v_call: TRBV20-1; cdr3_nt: TGCAGTGCTAGTCAAAGGGTTGCCGGGGAGCTGTTTTTT; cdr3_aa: CSASQRVAGELFF
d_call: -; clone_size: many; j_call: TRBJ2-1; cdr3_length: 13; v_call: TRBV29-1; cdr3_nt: TGCAGCGTTCCCACAGAGTCCTACAATGAGCAGTTCTTC; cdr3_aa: CSVPTESYNEQFF
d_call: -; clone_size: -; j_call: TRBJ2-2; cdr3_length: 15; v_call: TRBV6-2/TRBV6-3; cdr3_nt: TGTGCCAGCAGTTATCTACAGGGTGGCACCGGGGAGCTGTTTTTT; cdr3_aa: CASSYLQGGTGELFF
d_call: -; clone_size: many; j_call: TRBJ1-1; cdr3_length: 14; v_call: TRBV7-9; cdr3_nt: TGTGCCAGCAGCTTAGCGCCACCGAACACTGAAGCTTTCTTT; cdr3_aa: CASSLAPPNTEAFF
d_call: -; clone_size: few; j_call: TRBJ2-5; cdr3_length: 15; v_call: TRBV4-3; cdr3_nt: TGCGCCAGCAGCCAAGGGTCAATTAGTGGCGAGACCCAGTACTTC; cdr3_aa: CASSQGSISGETQYF
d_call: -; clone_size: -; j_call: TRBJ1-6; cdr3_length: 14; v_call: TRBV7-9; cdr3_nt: TGTGCCAGCAGCTTAGCGGCGGGCGTCCCCCCCCTCCACTTT; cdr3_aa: CASSLAAGVPPLHF
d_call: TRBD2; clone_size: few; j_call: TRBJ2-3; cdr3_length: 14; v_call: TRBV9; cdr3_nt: TGTGCCAGCAGCGTAGGCGGGGGGCCAGATACGCAGTATTTT; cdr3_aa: CASSVGGGPDTQYF
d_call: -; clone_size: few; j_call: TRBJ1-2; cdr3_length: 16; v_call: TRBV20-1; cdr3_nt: TGCAGTGCTCGTCCCCCTCAGGCGGACCAGTTGAATGGCTACACCTTC; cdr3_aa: CSARPPQADQLNGYTF
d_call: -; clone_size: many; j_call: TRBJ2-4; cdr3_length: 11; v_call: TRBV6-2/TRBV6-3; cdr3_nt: TGTGCCAGCAGTACTAAAAACATTCAGTACTTC; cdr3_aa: CASSTKNIQYF
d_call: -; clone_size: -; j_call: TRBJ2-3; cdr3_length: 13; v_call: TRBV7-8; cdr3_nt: TGTGCCAGCAGCCGAGTCAGGACAGATACGCAGTATTTT; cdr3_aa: CASSRVRTDTQYF
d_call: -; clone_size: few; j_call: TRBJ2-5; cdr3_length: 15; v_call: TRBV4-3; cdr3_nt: TGCGCCAGCAGCCAAGAACTAAGAAGAGGTGAGACCCAGTACTTC; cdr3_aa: CASSQELRRGETQYF
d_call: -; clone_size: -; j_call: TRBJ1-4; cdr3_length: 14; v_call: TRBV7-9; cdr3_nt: TGTGCCAGCAGCTTATCCGCCGGGAGTGAAAAACTGTTTTTT; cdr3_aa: CASSLSAGSEKLFF
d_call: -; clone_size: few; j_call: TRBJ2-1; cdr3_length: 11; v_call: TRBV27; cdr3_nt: TGTGCCAGCAAGGGTAGAAATGAGCAGTTCTTC; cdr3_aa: CASKGRNEQFF
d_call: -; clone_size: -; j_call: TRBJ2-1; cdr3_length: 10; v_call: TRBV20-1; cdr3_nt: TGCAGTGCTGTGACCCCTGAGCAGTTCTTC; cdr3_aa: CSAVTPEQFF
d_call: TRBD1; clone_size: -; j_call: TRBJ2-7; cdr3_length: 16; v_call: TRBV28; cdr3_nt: TGTGCCAGCAGTTCCATCGGACAGGGCCTCTCCTACGAGCAGTACTTC; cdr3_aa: CASSSIGQGLSYEQYF
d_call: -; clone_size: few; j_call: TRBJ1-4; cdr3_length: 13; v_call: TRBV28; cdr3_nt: TGTGCCAGCATGTGGGGAGGTAATGAAAAACTGTTTTTT; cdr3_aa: CASMWGGNEKLFF
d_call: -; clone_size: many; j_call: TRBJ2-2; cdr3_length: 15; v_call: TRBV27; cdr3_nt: TGTGCCAGCACTACTGGGACGGTAAACACCGGGGAGCTGTTTTTT; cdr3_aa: CASTTGTVNTGELFF
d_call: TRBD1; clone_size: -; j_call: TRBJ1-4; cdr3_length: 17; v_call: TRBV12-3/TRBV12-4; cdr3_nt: TGTGCCAGCAGGCCACCAGGGGGCAGTGCAACTAATGAAAAACTGTTTTTT; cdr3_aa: CASRPPGGSATNEKLFF
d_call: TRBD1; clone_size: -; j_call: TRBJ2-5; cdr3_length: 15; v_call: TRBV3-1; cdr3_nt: TGTGCCAGCAGACCGGGACAGGCCCTTCTTGAGACCCAGTACTTC; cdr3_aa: CASRPGQALLETQYF
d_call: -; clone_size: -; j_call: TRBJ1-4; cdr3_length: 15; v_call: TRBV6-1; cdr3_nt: TGTGCCAGCAGATCGGGACGGCCGACTAATGAAAAACTGTTTTTT; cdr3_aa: CASRSGRPTNEKLFF
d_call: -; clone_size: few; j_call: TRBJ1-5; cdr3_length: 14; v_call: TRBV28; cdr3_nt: TGTGCCAGCAGTTTGGCAGGGTTCAATCAGCCCCAGCATTTT; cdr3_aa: CASSLAGFNQPQHF
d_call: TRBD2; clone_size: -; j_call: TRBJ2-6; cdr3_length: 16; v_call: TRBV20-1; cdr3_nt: TGCAGTGCTGGGACTAGCGGGAGAACTGGGGCCAACGTCCTGACTTTC; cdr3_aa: CSAGTSGRTGANVLTF
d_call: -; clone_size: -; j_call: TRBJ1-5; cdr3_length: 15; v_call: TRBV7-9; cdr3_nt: TGTGCCAGCAGCTTTACGGGAAATAGCAATCAGCCCCAGCATTTT; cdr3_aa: CASSFTGNSNQPQHF
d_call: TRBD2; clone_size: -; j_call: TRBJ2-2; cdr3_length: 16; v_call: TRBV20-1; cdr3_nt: TGCAGTGCTAGAGTGGCTAGCGGGAGCCACACCGGGGAGCTGTTTTTT; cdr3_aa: CSARVASGSHTGELFF
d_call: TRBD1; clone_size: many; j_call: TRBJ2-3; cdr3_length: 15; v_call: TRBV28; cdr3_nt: TGTGCCAGCAGTTCCGACAGGGGACGCACAGATACGCAGTATTTT; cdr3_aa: CASSSDRGRTDTQYF
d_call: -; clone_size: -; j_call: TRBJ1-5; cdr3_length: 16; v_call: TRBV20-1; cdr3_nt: TGCAGTGCTAGCAGGCCGAACTCCGGCGGCAATCAGCCCCAGCATTTT; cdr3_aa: CSASRPNSGGNQPQHF
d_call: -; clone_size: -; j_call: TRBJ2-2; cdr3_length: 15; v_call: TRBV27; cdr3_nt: TGTGCCAGCAGTTTAGAGCGGGTCGACACCGGGGAGCTGTTTTTT; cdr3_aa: CASSLERVDTGELFF
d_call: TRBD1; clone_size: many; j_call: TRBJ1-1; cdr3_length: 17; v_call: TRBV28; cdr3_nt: TGTGCCAGCAGTTTAGTGACCACAGGGGTTATGAACACTGAAGCTTTCTTT; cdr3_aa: CASSLVTTGVMNTEAFF
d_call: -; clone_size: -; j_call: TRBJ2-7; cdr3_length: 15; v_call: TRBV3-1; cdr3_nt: TGTGCCAGCAGCCAAGGCCCGGGACAAGGGTACGAGCAGTACTTC; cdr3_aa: CASSQGPGQGYEQYF
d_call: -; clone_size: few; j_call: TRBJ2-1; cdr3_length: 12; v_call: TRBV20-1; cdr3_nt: TGCAGGGGGGGACATCCTCACAATGAGCAGTTCTTC; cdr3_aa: CRGGHPHNEQFF
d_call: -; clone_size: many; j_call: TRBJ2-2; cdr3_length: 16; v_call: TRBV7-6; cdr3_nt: TGTGCCAGCAGCATAAGACCGGACGTGAACACCGGGGAGCTGTTTTTT; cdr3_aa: CASSIRPDVNTGELFF
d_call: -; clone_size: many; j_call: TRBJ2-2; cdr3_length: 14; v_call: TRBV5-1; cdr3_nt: TGCGCCAGCAGCCCTATAGGGAACACCGGGGAGCTGTTTTTT; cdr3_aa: CASSPIGNTGELFF
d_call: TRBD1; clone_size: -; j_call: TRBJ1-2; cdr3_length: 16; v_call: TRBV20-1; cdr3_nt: TGCAGTGCTAGTGGGGACAGGGGGCCCCTATACTATGGCTACACCTTC; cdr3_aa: CSASGDRGPLYYGYTF